One and the same sample provided the 8 T cell receptor beta chains below, sequenced in a study of brain T cells in children with intractable seizures (dated by TCRdb to about 2021). Library prep was done by the immunoSEQ multiplex PCR assay. The table was pulled from immuneACCESS by TCRdb, which kept in-frame rearrangements only. Such tables lose some clones; where checked, under half of the loss comes from unresolved V genes, and the rest has no known cause. The sample table records about 80,000 clones; about 90% of these occur just once. The ten largest make up roughly a quarter of the sample. The sample's time point, from its label and the paper: resected brain tissue, or blood drawn just prior to surgery. The input for sequencing was peripheral blood, taken at surgery. Every receptor here comes from a girl aged 2 to 10 with Rasmussen encephalitis and intractable seizures.

This clone was detected only once. The chain has TRBV6-5 and TRBJ1-6; D call uncertain. CDR1 MNHEY and CDR2 SVGAGI come from the germline V gene. Trimming shortened V by 3 bases and J by 5 bases, and 8 bases separated the two germline ends. CDR3 length: 14 residues. Here the CDR3 DNA reads TGTGCCAGCAGTTATAATGTCCATAATTCACCCCTCCACTTT. It yields the protein CASSYNVHNSPLHF.

V usage is TRBV5-1 and J usage is TRBJ2-7, with TRBD2 matching 10 bases. The CDR3 length is 18 residues. V dropped 4 bases and J dropped 1; count of bases not matched to a gene: 14. Per germline, CDR1 SGHRS and CDR2 YFSETQ. The CDR3 nucleotides are TGCGCCAGCAGCACAAGGGGACTAGCGCCTAGGGTGTCCTACGAGCAGTACTTC. Its translation: CASSTRGLAPRVSYEQYF.

This clone was found a few times. The rearrangement joins TRBV28 to TRBJ1-5, with a possible D match to TRBD1 (6 bases). CDR3 length: 12 residues. CDR1 and CDR2 from the germline V gene are MDHEN and SYDVKM. Trimming took off 6 bases at V and 11 bases at J, with 14 bases between the two ends. The CDR3 sequence is CASRQGTSAQHF. CDR3 nucleotide sequence: TGTGCCAGCAGACAGGGCACCAGCGCCCAGCATTTT. Full variable domain (rest looked up from reference TRBV28 and TRBJ1-5): DVKVTQSSRYLVKRTGEKVFLECVQDMDHENMFWYRQDPGLGLRLIYFSYDVKMKEKGDIPEGYSVSREKKERFSLILESASTNQTSMYLCASRQGTSAQHFGDGTRLSIL.

This clone was counted a single time. The chain combines TRBV6-1 with TRBJ1-5; D is ambiguous. CDR1 is MNHNS, CDR2 SASEGT, per germline. The CDR3 spans 14 residues. Deletions cut 2 bases from V and 5 bases from J, with 10 bases between. CDR3 nucleotide sequence: TGTGCCAGCAGTGAACTGTCAGCGCATCAGCCCCAGCATTTT. Translating it yields CASSELSAHQPQHF.

The V call is TRBV10-2, the J call TRBJ2-3; D unresolved. The V and J ends lost 3 bases and 7 bases respectively, with 11 bases between them. Per germline, CDR1 WSHSY and CDR2 SAAADI. This CDR3 comprises 13 residues. CDR3 amino acids: CASSDLRSNTQYF. The CDR3 region has the DNA TGCGCCAGCAGTGACCTTCGTTCGAATACGCAGTATTTT.

CDR3 amino acids: CASSLEVGTEAFF. CDR3 bases: TGCGCCAGCAGCTTGGAGGTCGGAACTGAAGCTTTCTTT. V and J are TRBV5-1 and TRBJ1-1; D gene uncertain. The V gene lost 0 bases and the J gene lost 5 bases, with 8 bases spanning the gap. Germline V gene sequence: CDR1 SGHRS, CDR2 YFSETQ. The CDR3 has 13 residues.

On this clone: At one end, the junction sequence differs from germline, possibly due to a read error. The chain links TRBV7-7 to TRBJ2-2, with 10 bases matching TRBD2. The CDR3 is made up of 16 amino acids. CDR1 is SSHAT and CDR2 is FNYEAQ in the germline V gene (reference sequence). CDR3 nucleotides: TGTGCTAGCAGCTTAGACAGCGGGAGGGCCGTCGGGGAGCTGTTTTTT. Translating gives CASSLDSGRAVGELFF.

J is TRBJ2-7 and V is TRBV4-2, with 10 nucleotides matching TRBD1. Trimming took 4 bases from V and 2 from J; bases not matched to a gene: 5. CDR3 size: 15 residues. Germline CDR1 LGHNA, CDR2 YNFKEQ. The CDR3 DNA reads as TGTGCCAGCAGCCCCCGCGGGACAGGGGCCTACGAGCAGTACTTC. Its translation is CASSPRGTGAYEQYF.